The entry below describes one T cell receptor (beta chain). The repertoire was sequenced with immunoSEQ multiplex PCR; TCRdb's copy has only in-frame clones and lacks some. The sample holds 100,000 to 150,000 clones, over 70% seen once. This record belongs to a study of blood T cell repertoires in COVID-19. This receptor was taken from a man between 50 and 59 years old with active COVID-19. Sequenced input: peripheral blood.

The CDR3 loop is CAWRTGGSYGYTF. CDR3 nucleotide sequence: TGTGCCTGGAGGACAGGGGGGAGTTATGGCTACACCTTC. The rearrangement joins TRBV30 to TRBJ1-2; 9 positions agree with TRBD1. V was pared by 3 bases and J by 5 bases, with 4 bases of the junction left unmatched. Germline CDR1 reads GTSNPN; CDR2 reads SVGIG (reference sequence). This CDR3 has 13 residues.